Listed here are 14 T cell receptor beta chains from one sample, sequenced in a study of beta chain features in type 1 diabetes. Since all of the isolated RNA was reverse transcribed, expressed TCRB transcripts were what got sequenced. Produced via immunoSEQ multiplex PCR; TCRdb's table is partial and in-frame only. Of some 150,000 clones detected, about 9.4% appear once; the ten largest clones hold approximately 1.3%. Sequenced material: naive CD4+ T cells from blood. These receptors were collected from a man between 18 and 29 years old in good health.

To note about this clone: One end of the junction varies from germline; a read error may be responsible. The chain joins TRBV7-2 to TRBJ2-7; 7 bases match TRBD2. The CDR3 has 15 residues. Germline V gene sequence: CDR1 SGHTA, CDR2 FQGNSA. This CDR3 reads CASSLGAGESYEQYF. CDR3 coding DNA: TGTGCCAGCAGTTTAGGTGCGGGGGAGTCCTACGAGCAGTACTTC. The complete variable domain, with remaining parts taken from reference TRBV7-2 and TRBJ2-7, reads GAGVSQSPSNKVTEKGKDVELRCDPISGHTALYWYRQSLGQGLEFLIYFQGNSAPDKSGLPSDRFSAERTGGSVSTLTIQRTQQEDSAVYLCASSLGAGESYEQYFGPGTRLTVT.

This clone has a handful of counts. The chain links TRBV13 to TRBJ2-7, with a possible D match to TRBD2 (6 bases). The V gene lost 3 bases and the J gene lost 0 bases, with 12 bases spanning the gap. CDR1 is PRHDT, CDR2 FYEKMQ, per germline (reference sequence). The CDR3 loop spans 15 amino acids. The CDR3 protein is CASSFGGVNSYEQYF. CDR3 in DNA: TGTGCCAGCAGCTTTGGCGGGGTAAACTCCTACGAGCAGTACTTC.

This clone was counted only a few times. The chain uses TRBV11-2 and TRBJ2-3; D uncertain. Germline V gene sequence: CDR1 SGHAT, CDR2 FQNNGV. Trimming pared 3 bases from V and 0 bases from J, leaving 13 bases between. The CDR3 is made up of 16 amino acids. Written as DNA, the CDR3 is TGTGCCAGCAGCTTGGAGCCTAGGCTAAGCACAGATACGCAGTATTTT. It is translated as CASSLEPRLSTDTQYF.

The rearrangement links TRBV27 to TRBJ1-2; 9 bases match TRBD1. The CDR3 extends over 15 amino acids. The germline gives CDR1 MNHEY, CDR2 SMNVEV (reference sequence). After removal of 5 bases from V and 2 bases from J, the junction contained 6 bases not matched to a gene. The CDR3 spells CASSPRTGVNYGYTF. For the CDR3, the DNA is TGTGCCAGCAGTCCGAGGACAGGGGTGAACTATGGCTACACCTTC.

The V gene is TRBV6-5, the J gene TRBJ2-3; possibly TRBD2 for D (5 bases). V was clipped by 2 bases and J by 5 bases, with 11 bases between them. Germline V gene data show CDR1 as MNHEY and CDR2 as SVGAGI. The CDR3 consists of 14 residues. In DNA form, the CDR3 reads TGTGCCAGCAGTTACGATCTGGGGAGAGATACGCAGTATTTT. Its protein product is CASSYDLGRDTQYF.

Ten or more counts support this clone. The chain couples TRBV4-3 to TRBJ2-7, with D unresolved. Trimming left V 0 bases short and J 2 bases short, with 5 bases between. The CDR3 sequence is 13 residues long. The germline CDR1 and CDR2 sequences are LGHNA and YSLEER. This CDR3 reads CASSQDLPYEQYF. The DNA for the CDR3 is TGCGCCAGCAGCCAAGACCTACCCTACGAGCAGTACTTC.

This clone has just a few counts. The chain employs TRBV7-2 and TRBJ2-1, with no clear D. The CDR3 consists of 15 residues. Germline V gene sequence: CDR1 SGHTA, CDR2 FQGNSA. V lost 1 base and J lost 0, with 7 bases in between. The CDR3, as DNA: TGTGCCAGCAGCTTAGGACTGAGCTCCTACAATGAGCAGTTCTTC. Residues: CASSLGLSSYNEQFF.

The DNA for the CDR3 is TGTGCCAGCTCACCGGGACTCCCCAGGGCTACAGATACGCAGTATTTT. Translated, it gives CASSPGLPRATDTQYF. The chain uses TRBV18 and TRBJ2-3; tentatively, D is TRBD2 (6 bases). Germline V gives CDR1 KGHSH, CDR2 LQKENI. V shed 3 bases and J shed 3 bases, with 16 bases lying between them. CDR3 length: 16 residues.

The chain recombines TRBV9 with TRBJ2-7; TRBD1 matches at 7 bases. There are 16 residues in the CDR3. V lost 3 bases, J lost 4 bases, and 13 bases stayed unmatched. Germline CDR1 reads SGDLS; CDR2 reads YYNGEE. The DNA for the CDR3 is TGTGCCAGCAGCGCTTCGCCGACAGGGATCACGTACGAGCAGTACTTC. This encodes CASSASPTGITYEQYF. The variable domain in full, completed from reference TRBV9 and TRBJ2-7, reads DSGVTQTPKHLITATGQRVTLRCSPRSGDLSVYWYQQSLDQGLQFLIQYYNGEERAKGNILERFSAQQFPDLHSELNLSSLELGDSALYFCASSASPTGITYEQYFGPGTRLTVT.

The V call is TRBV7-2, the J call TRBJ1-5; 8 nucleotides match TRBD1. Germline CDR1 and CDR2: SGHTA and FQGNSA. The CDR3 runs 15 residues. V was pared by 5 bases and J by 5 bases, with 8 bases of the junction left unmatched. The CDR3 reads CASSARTGSDQPQHF. In DNA, the CDR3 is TGTGCCAGCAGCGCCAGGACAGGGAGCGATCAGCCCCAGCATTTT.

The chain joins TRBV7-9 to TRBJ1-2; 7 positions match TRBD1. The CDR3 extends over 15 amino acids. CDR1 is SEHNR, CDR2 FQNEAQ, per germline (reference sequence). V lost 2 bases, J lost 6 bases, and 9 bases stayed unmatched. The CDR3 loop reads CASSLRDSPMHGYTF. CDR3 nucleotide sequence: TGTGCCAGCAGCTTAAGGGACAGCCCTATGCATGGCTACACCTTC.

V is TRBV7-2 and J is TRBJ2-3; D is perhaps TRBD1 (6 bases). Between the trimmed V and J ends, which lost 4 bases and 0 bases, there was a span of 8 bases. The CDR3 covers 14 residues. Per germline, CDR1 SGHTA and CDR2 FQGNSA. The CDR3 protein is CASSWGHSTDTQYF. The DNA for the CDR3 is TGTGCCAGCAGCTGGGGACATAGCACAGATACGCAGTATTTT.

This clone was seen only a few times. The V call is TRBV7-3, the J call TRBJ2-7; D is unclear. Germline V gene sequence: CDR1 SGHTA, CDR2 FQGTGA. This CDR3 has 13 residues. V dropped 3 bases and J dropped 3 bases, with 9 bases sitting between them. CDR3 sequence reads: CASSLMGNYEQYF. CDR3 DNA sequence: TGTGCCAGCAGCTTGATGGGCAACTACGAGCAGTACTTC.

In its sample, this clone was seen a few times. This chain uses TRBV19 with TRBJ1-5; TRBD1 matches at 7 bases. The junction had 6 bases not matched to a gene; V was cut back by 10 bases and J by 0 bases. This CDR3 region has 14 residues. Germline loops: CDR1 LNHDA, CDR2 SQIVND (reference sequence). The CDR3 protein is CAISTGNSNQPQHF. DNA of the CDR3: TGTGCCATCTCGACAGGGAATAGCAATCAGCCCCAGCATTTT.